This T cell receptor beta chain was identified during a study of blood T cell repertoires in COVID-19. Overall study context: Italy, Spain and the United States were the sources of the convalescent and acute COVID-19 samples.

TCRdb keeps only in-frame clones here, not all; method: immunoSEQ multiplex PCR. Here the sample spans hundreds of thousands of clones, 83% being singletons. On this clone: Within the sample, other DNA sequences also encode this same CDR3.

Germline V gene sequence: CDR1 SEHNR, CDR2 FQNEAQ (reference sequence). V was pared by 4 bases and J by 8 bases, with 4 bases of the junction left unmatched. There are 14 residues in the CDR3. Sequenced input: PBMCs or T cells enriched from blood (not recorded which). This chain joins TRBV7-9 and TRBJ1-4; 10 bases match TRBD1. This receptor was identified in a woman aged 45-65 years who had been exposed to COVID-19. The CDR3 DNA reads TGTGCCAGCAGCTCCCGGGACAGGGGAGAAAAACTGTTTTTT. Encoded protein: CASSSRDRGEKLFF.